This paragraph reports one T cell receptor beta chain. This sample is part of a study of blood T cell repertoires in COVID-19. The CDR3 totals 15 residues. Germline-derived CDR1 and CDR2 are SGHTA and FQGNSA. V was pared by 7 bases and J by 0 bases, with 16 bases between. Produced via immunoSEQ multiplex PCR; TCRdb's table is partial and in-frame only. The data show hundreds of thousands of clones, 89% seen once. The receptor was derived from a woman under 40 who had recovered from COVID-19. This rearrangement joins TRBV7-2 to TRBJ2-7; D possibly corresponds to TRBD2 (5 bases). Material for sequencing was PBMCs or T cells enriched from blood (not recorded which). The CDR3, as DNA: TGTGCCAGCACCGTAGCTTACGGGGTCTCCTACGAGCAGTACTTC. This codes for CASTVAYGVSYEQYF.